Below are 18 T cell receptor beta chains sequenced from a single sample in a study of T cell repertoires in cytomegalovirus infection. MiXCR, applied by TCRdb to the reads, yields one record per CDR3 protein. The sample holds approximately 600,000 distinct CDR3 sequences; 40% are singletons and the top ten take about 46%. Antigens for these TCRs are unknown. The material sequenced was cultured PBMCs, taken from culture after CMV antigen stimulation. Receptors were obtained from a human donor in good health (CMV status not recorded). Some clones in this sample may be carry-over from other donors' samples.

J is TRBJ2-5 and V is TRBV28; either TRBD1 or TRBD2 may fit D (6 bases each). Germline V gene lookup returns CDR1 MDHEN and CDR2 SYDVKM. This CDR3 is 12 amino acids long. With 11 bases removed from V and 7 bases from J, the gap between germline ends came to 17 bases. CDR3 bases: TGTGCCGCGGGACACCCCGGGGCGACCCAGTACTTC. This sequence encodes CAAGHPGATQYF.

This clonotype was counted only a few times. The V call is TRBV20-1, the J call TRBJ2-7; D is uncertain. The ends were cut back, 5 bases at V and 3 bases at J, with 14 bases in the middle. The CDR3 spans 13 residues. Germline lookup yields CDR1 DFQATT and CDR2 SNEGSKA (reference sequence). CDR3 region: CSASQTNYYEQYF. The CDR3 DNA reads as TGCAGTGCTTCCCAGACAAACTACTACGAGCAGTACTTC.

The V call is TRBV7-2, the J call TRBJ1-2; no clear D gene. Germline CDR1 reads SGHTA; CDR2 reads FQGNSA. Trimming took 3 bases from V and 4 from J, leaving 9 bases between them. The CDR3 has 13 amino acids. CDR3: CASSFTTVYGYTF. The CDR3, as DNA: TGTGCCAGCAGCTTCACTACCGTCTATGGCTACACCTTC.

The chain employs TRBV5-6 and TRBJ2-7; TRBD2 aligns across 10 bases. The CDR3 runs 14 residues. Germline-derived CDR1 and CDR2 are SGHDT and YYEEEE. Unmatched junction bases numbered 5, after V lost 2 bases and J lost 6 bases. CDR3 sequence reads: CASSLAGGSIEQYF. In nucleotides, the CDR3 is TGTGCCAGCAGCTTAGCGGGAGGGAGCATCGAGCAGTACTTC.

The gene calls are TRBV7-2 and TRBJ2-1; D may be TRBD1 (5 bases). This CDR3 has 14 residues. V dropped 1 base and J dropped 8 bases, with 12 bases sitting between them. The germline V gene has CDR1 SGHTA and CDR2 FQGNSA. The CDR3 spells CASSLGARVYEQFF. In DNA form, the CDR3 reads TGTGCCAGCAGCTTAGGGGCCAGGGTTTATGAGCAGTTCTTC.

A few counts support this clonotype. The chain recombines TRBV6-5 with TRBJ1-1, with TRBD1 as a possible D gene (6 bases). Germline V gene lookup returns CDR1 MNHEY and CDR2 SVGAGI. The V and J ends lost 5 bases and 3 bases respectively, with 13 bases between them. This CDR3 comprises 14 residues. The CDR3 region is CASSRQTGHTEAFF. CDR3 nucleotide sequence: TGTGCCAGCAGTCGACAGACAGGCCACACTGAAGCTTTCTTT.

The chain links TRBV11-1 to TRBJ2-1; D gene uncertain. V was cut by 7 bases and J by 1 base, with 8 bases left in between. This CDR3 has 13 residues. Germline-derived CDR1 and CDR2 are SGHAT and FQDESV (reference sequence). The CDR3 coding sequence is TGTGCCAGCAAAGGTATATCCTACAATGAGCAGTTCTTC. This gives the protein CASKGISYNEQFF.

The chain is built from TRBV20-1 and TRBJ2-7; no clear D. V gave up 0 bases and J gave up 3 bases, with 9 bases separating them. Per the germline V gene, CDR1 is DFQATT and CDR2 is SNEGSKA (reference sequence). The CDR3 sequence is 13 residues long. CDR3 in DNA: TGCAGTGCTAGAGAGGGCAGACACTACGAGCAGTACTTC. It is translated as CSAREGRHYEQYF.

The chain combines TRBV4-2 with TRBJ2-1, with 10 bases identical to TRBD2. The V gene end was trimmed by 0 bases and the J gene end by 5 bases; junction bases not matched to a gene: 4. The germline V gene has CDR1 LGHNA and CDR2 YNFKEQ. The CDR3 has 16 residues. The CDR3 sequence is CASSQDLAGGNNEQFF. In nucleotides, the CDR3 is TGTGCCAGCAGCCAAGACTTAGCGGGGGGAAACAATGAGCAGTTCTTC.

This clonotype was counted a few times. The chain joins TRBV19 to TRBJ2-1; 10 nucleotides match TRBD1. CDR1 LNHDA and CDR2 SQIVND come from the germline V gene (reference sequence). V was pared by 6 bases and J by 5 bases, with 7 bases of the junction left unmatched. CDR3 length equals 15 residues. The CDR3 loop is CASSIRDRGNNEQFF. In DNA form, the CDR3 reads TGTGCCAGTAGCATTCGGGACAGGGGAAACAATGAGCAGTTCTTC.

The chain is built from TRBV7-2 and TRBJ2-7; D might be TRBD2 (5 bases). The germline V and J ends were trimmed by 6 bases and 5 bases, with 14 bases remaining between them. This CDR3 region has 13 residues. The germline V gene has CDR1 SGHTA and CDR2 FQGNSA. CDR3 in amino acids: CASRPLARNEQYF. The CDR3 DNA reads as TGTGCCAGCAGGCCTCTAGCTCGCAACGAGCAGTACTTC.

This clonotype was seen a few times. V and J are TRBV7-6 and TRBJ2-7, with TRBD1 matching over 9 bases. V trimming: 5 bases; J trimming: 7 bases; junction bases outside the gene matches: 9. This CDR3 is 14 amino acids long. Germline-derived CDR1 and CDR2 are SGHVS and FNYEAQ. CDR3 nucleotides: TGTGCCAGCAGCCCCGGACAGGGGATGAGGGAGCAGTACTTC. The encoded protein is CASSPGQGMREQYF.

This clonotype was recorded a few times. The chain is built from TRBV7-9 and TRBJ1-1; D is unclear. V lost 6 bases and J 1 base, leaving 6 bases between the germline ends. Germline V gene lookup returns CDR1 SEHNR and CDR2 FQNEAQ (reference sequence). The CDR3 has 12 amino acids. The CDR3 sequence is CASSRKNTEAFF. DNA for the CDR3: TGTGCCAGCAGTCGTAAGAACACTGAAGCTTTCTTT.

V is TRBV6-1 and J is TRBJ2-7; 8 positions agree with TRBD2. The CDR3 has 13 amino acids. J gave up 5 bases and V 10 bases, and 10 bases lay outside the gene matches. The germline V gene has CDR1 MNHNS and CDR2 SASEGT. CDR3 coding DNA: TGTGCCACCCGGGGGGGGGCCGGTCACGAGCAGTACTTC. Its translation is CATRGGAGHEQYF.

J is TRBJ1-3 and V is TRBV4-1; D might be TRBD1 (5 bases). This CDR3 contains 17 residues. Between the trimmed V and J ends, which lost 0 bases and 0 bases, there was a span of 12 bases. The germline V gene encodes CDR1 MGHRA and CDR2 YSYEKL. The CDR3, as DNA: TGCGCCAGCAGCCAAGAGGGACCGCTACCCTCTGGAAACACCATATATTTT. Translation gives CASSQEGPLPSGNTIYF.

This clonotype was picked up a small number of times. The chain uses TRBV25-1 and TRBJ2-7, with 7 bases that match TRBD1. CDR3 length: 14 amino acids. J was trimmed by 3 bases and V by 1 base; bases with no gene match: 3. Germline CDR1 is MGHDK and CDR2 is SYGVNS. The CDR3: CASSELTGRYEQYF. CDR3 coding DNA: TGTGCCAGCAGTGAATTGACAGGGCGCTACGAGCAGTACTTC.

The CDR3 nucleotides read TGTGCCAGCAGCTTAGAGTCAGGGGCCCACGAGCAGTACTTC. It encodes CASSLESGAHEQYF. The gene calls are TRBV7-9 and TRBJ2-7, with D possibly TRBD1 on 6 matching bases. Germline V lookup: CDR1 SEHNR, CDR2 FQNEAQ (reference sequence). CDR3 size: 14 residues. V was cut by 1 base and J by 5 bases, with 12 bases left in between.

The CDR3 loop is CASSFKTPGQFF. The CDR3, as DNA: TGTGCCAGCAGTTTCAAGACCCCAGGGCAGTTCTTC. The rearrangement uses TRBV28 and TRBJ2-1; D gene ambiguous. The CDR3 extends over 12 amino acids. Germline assignment: CDR1 MDHEN and CDR2 SYDVKM. Trimming shortened V by 3 bases and J by 12 bases, and 12 bases separated the two germline ends.